This TCR beta chain was identified during a study of radiation and T cells in renal cell carcinoma. Time point given: blood 2 weeks post-SBRT. Documented treatment: 15 Gy SBRT to primary tumor, nephrectomy 4 weeks later. The tumor was a clear cell renal cell carcinoma. The protocol was immunoSEQ multiplex PCR, while the TCRdb copy is restricted to in-frame clones and leaves out a portion. The sample lists roughly 150,000 clones, approximately 90% occurring once. Germline-derived CDR1 and CDR2 are GTSNPN and SVGIG (reference sequence). V was pared by 5 bases and J by 2 bases, with 13 bases between. This CDR3 is 14 amino acids long.

The receptor was derived from a woman in her fifties or sixties with renal cell carcinoma. The source material was blood, sampled from a patient whose treatment included radiotherapy and nephrectomy. The chain uses TRBV30 and TRBJ1-5; TRBD1 might be the D (5 bases). CDR3 coding DNA: TGTGCCTGGGGGGGGAGTTTGGGCAATCAGCCCCAGCATTTT. It is translated as CAWGGSLGNQPQHF.